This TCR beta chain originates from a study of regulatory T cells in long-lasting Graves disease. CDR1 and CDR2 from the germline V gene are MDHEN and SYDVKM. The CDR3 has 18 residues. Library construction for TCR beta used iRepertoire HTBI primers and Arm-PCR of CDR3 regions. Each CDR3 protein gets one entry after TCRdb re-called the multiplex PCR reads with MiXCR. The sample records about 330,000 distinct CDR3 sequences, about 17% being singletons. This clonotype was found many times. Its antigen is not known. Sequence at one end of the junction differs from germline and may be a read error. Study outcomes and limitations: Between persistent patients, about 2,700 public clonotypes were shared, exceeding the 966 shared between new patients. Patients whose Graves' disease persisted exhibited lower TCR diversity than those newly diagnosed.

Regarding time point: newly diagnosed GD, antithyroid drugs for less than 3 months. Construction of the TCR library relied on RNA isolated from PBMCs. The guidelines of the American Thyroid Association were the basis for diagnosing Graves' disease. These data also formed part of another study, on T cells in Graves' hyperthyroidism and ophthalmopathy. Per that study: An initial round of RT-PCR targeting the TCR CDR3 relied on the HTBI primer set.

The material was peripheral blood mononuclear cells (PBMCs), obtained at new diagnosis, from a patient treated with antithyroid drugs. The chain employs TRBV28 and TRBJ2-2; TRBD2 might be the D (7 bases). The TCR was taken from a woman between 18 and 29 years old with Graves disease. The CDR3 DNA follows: TGTGCCAGCAGTCTATGGCAAGGGGGGGTGACGAACACCGGGGAGCTGTTTTTT. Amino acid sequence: CASSLWQGGVTNTGELFF.